These T cell receptor beta chains were read from a single sample in a study of early T cells in non-severe SARS-CoV-2 infection. TCRdb processed the 5' RACE reads anew with MiXCR; each CDR3 protein has one entry. The sample lists fewer than 40,000 distinct CDR3 sequences; roughly 5.2% were seen once. Sequencing was done on a sample of whole blood. The receptor set was obtained from an adult who was a healthcare worker with PCR-confirmed SARS-CoV-2 infection or an uninfected control (not recorded which). CDR3s include the opening cysteine and the closing phenylalanine or tryptophan. The D gene is left open where the match is weak. Each size is how often the clone was seen (once, few, many) or a class if it is expanded.

cdr3_nt,cdr3_aa,v_call,d_call,j_call,clone_size
TGTGCCAGCAGACCGACCCGGTACTACGAGCAGTACTTC,CASRPTRYYEQYF,TRBV6-5,NA,TRBJ2-7,many
TGTGCCAGCAGCTCCCGACCGACGGGAGGCTACGAGCAGTACTTC,CASSSRPTGGYEQYF,TRBV11-2,TRBD2,TRBJ2-7,many
TGTGCCAGCAGTTACTCGAATGCGGCGGGAGTCTACAATGAGCAGTTCTTC,CASSYSNAAGVYNEQFF,TRBV6-6,TRBD2,TRBJ2-1,once
TGTGCCAGCAGCTTAGCTCAGGGGTATGGTGAGCAGTTCTTC,CASSLAQGYGEQFF,TRBV11-2,NA,TRBJ2-1,few
TGTGCCAGCGGGGCGGGCGGGAGCTCCTACAATGAGCAGTTCTTC,CASGAGGSSYNEQFF,TRBV6-2/TRBV6-3,TRBD2,TRBJ2-1,few
TGTGCCAGCAGTTTTCGGGGGCAGACCTCCTACGAGCAGTACTTC,CASSFRGQTSYEQYF,TRBV28,NA,TRBJ2-7,few
TGTGCCAGCAGTGTCTCTAGCGGGAGTATCGATGAGCAGTTCTTC,CASSVSSGSIDEQFF,TRBV6-4,TRBD2,TRBJ2-1,many
TGTGCCAGCAGCAACCCGGGACGGCCGTCCTATGGCTACACCTTC,CASSNPGRPSYGYTF,TRBV7-2,NA,TRBJ1-2,many
TGCAGTGCTATCGGGACTAGCGGGGGCACAGATACGCAGTATTTT,CSAIGTSGGTDTQYF,TRBV20-1,TRBD2,TRBJ2-3,many
TGTGCCAGCAGCCGATCTGGACAGCTCTACGAGCAGTACTTC,CASSRSGQLYEQYF,TRBV7-8,NA,TRBJ2-7,many
TGTGCCAGCAGCTTGGTAGAGTCCCCGCCCTACAATGAGCAGTTCTTC,CASSLVESPPYNEQFF,TRBV5-4,NA,TRBJ2-1,many